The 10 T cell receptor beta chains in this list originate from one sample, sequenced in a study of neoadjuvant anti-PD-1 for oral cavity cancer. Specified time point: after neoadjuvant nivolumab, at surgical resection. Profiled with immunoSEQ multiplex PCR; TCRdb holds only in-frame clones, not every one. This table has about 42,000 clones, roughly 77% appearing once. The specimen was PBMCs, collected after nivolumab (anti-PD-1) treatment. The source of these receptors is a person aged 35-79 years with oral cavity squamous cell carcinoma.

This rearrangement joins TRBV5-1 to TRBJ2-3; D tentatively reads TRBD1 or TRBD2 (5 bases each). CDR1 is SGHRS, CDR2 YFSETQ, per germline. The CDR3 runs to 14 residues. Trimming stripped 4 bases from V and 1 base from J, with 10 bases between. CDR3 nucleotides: TGCGCCAGCAGCCGGGACCTCCGCACAGATACGCAGTATTTT. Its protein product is CASSRDLRTDTQYF.

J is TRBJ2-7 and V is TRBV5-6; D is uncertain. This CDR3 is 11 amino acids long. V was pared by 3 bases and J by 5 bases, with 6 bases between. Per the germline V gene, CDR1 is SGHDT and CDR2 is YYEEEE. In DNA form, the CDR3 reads TGTGCCAGCAGCTACGTCGACGAGCAGTACTTC. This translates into CASSYVDEQYF.

The CDR3: CASRRGTSGSYEQYF. The CDR3, as DNA: TGTGCCAGCAGGAGAGGGACTAGCGGTTCCTACGAGCAGTACTTC. This chain connects TRBV28 to TRBJ2-7; 11 positions match TRBD2. The CDR3 totals 15 residues. Germline V lookup: CDR1 MDHEN, CDR2 SYDVKM. The V segment lost 6 bases and the J segment 1 base; nucleotides outside the gene matches: 5.

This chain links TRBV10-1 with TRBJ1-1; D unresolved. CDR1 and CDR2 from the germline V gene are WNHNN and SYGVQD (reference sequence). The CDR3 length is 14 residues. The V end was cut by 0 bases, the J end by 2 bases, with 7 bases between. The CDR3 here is CASSESGSNTEAFF. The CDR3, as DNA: TGCGCCAGCAGTGAGTCGGGGAGCAACACTGAAGCTTTCTTT.

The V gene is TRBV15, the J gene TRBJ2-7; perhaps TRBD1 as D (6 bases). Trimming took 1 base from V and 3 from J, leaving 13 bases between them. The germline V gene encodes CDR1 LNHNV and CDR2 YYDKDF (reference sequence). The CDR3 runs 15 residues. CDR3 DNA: TGTGCCACCAGCAGAGCTAAGGGACAAGTCTACGAGCAGTACTTC. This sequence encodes CATSRAKGQVYEQYF.

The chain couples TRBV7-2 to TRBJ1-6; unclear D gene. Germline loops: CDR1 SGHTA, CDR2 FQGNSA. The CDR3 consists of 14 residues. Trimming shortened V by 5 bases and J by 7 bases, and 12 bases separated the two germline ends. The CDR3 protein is CASSPVFLNSPLHF. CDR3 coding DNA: TGTGCCAGCAGCCCAGTATTCCTCAATTCACCCCTCCACTTT.

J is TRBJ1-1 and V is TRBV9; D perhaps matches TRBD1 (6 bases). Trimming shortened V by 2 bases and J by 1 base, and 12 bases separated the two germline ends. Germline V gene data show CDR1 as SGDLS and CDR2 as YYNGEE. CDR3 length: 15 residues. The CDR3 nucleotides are TGTGCCAGCAGCGTGGGGGGCCCAGGGAACACTGAAGCTTTCTTT. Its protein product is CASSVGGPGNTEAFF.

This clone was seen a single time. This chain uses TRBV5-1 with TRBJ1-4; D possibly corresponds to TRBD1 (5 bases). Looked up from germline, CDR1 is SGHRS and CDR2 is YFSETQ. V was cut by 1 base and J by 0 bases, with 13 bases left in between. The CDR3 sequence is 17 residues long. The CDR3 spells CASSLSTGPATNEKLFF. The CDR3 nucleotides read TGCGCCAGCAGCTTGAGTACAGGCCCTGCAACTAATGAAAAACTGTTTTTT.

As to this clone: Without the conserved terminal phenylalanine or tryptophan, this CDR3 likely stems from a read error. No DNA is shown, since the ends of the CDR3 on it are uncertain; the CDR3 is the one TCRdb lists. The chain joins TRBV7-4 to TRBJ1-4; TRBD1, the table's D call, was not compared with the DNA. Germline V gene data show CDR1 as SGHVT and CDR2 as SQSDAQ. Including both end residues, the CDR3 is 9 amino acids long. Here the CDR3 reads CASSPRDSL.

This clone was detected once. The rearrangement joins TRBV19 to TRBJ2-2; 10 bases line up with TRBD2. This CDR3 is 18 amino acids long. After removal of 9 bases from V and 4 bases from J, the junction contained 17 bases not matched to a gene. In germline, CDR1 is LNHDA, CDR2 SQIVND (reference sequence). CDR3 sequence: CASLSSRLAGVGTGELFF. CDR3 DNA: TGTGCCAGCCTCAGTAGTCGTCTAGCGGGAGTTGGCACCGGGGAGCTGTTTTTT.